This is a list of T cell receptor beta chains from one sample in a study of Tregs in tolerant kidney transplant recipients. Using immunoSEQ multiplex PCR, the repertoire was profiled, and TCRdb retains in-frame clones only, with some absent. The table shows some 56,000 clones, with 91% occurring only once. The starting material was CD8+ T cells from blood (PBMCs), obtained 24 months after the transplant. The receptors originated from a human patient who received a combined kidney and bone marrow transplant. A subset of T cells may come from the graft donor. Both conserved end residues are part of each CDR3. Each record gives: V gene, J gene, D gene, clone size, CDR3 DNA, CDR3 protein. D genes are given only for firm matches. Rows give clone size only sometimes, using once, few, many, or a class for an expanded clone.

>TRBV19|TRBJ1-6|TRBD1|NA
TGTGCCTGCAGGGGGGAGGATTTGTTTCGGTTATGCTCCTATAATTCCCCCCTCCACTTT
CACRGEDLFRLCSYNSPLHF
>TRBV19|TRBJ1-5|NA|NA
TGTGCCACCGCCCGCCGGGAGGGTGTTGATCAGCCCCAGCATTTT
CATARREGVDQPQHF
>TRBV7-2|TRBJ2-3|NA|once
TGTGCCAGCAGCAAATTGGGGCCACCCCGCACAGATACGCAGTATTTT
CASSKLGPPRTDTQYF
>TRBV6-5|TRBJ2-1|NA|NA
TGTGCCAGCAGTTACCTAGGACCAGGGGCTGAGCAGTTCTTC
CASSYLGPGAEQFF
>TRBV9|TRBJ2-7|TRBD2|NA
TGTGCCAGCAGCGCGGGACTAGGTAGCTACGAGCAGTACTTC
CASSAGLGSYEQYF
>TRBV30|TRBJ2-1|NA|NA
TGTGCCTGGAGTCTTGTGACAGACGATGAGCAGTTCTTC
CAWSLVTDDEQFF
>TRBV4-1|TRBJ2-4|TRBD2|once
TGCGCCAGCAGCCTCTTGCCCCCAGCGGGGTTAGCCAAAAACATTCAGTACTTC
CASSLLPPAGLAKNIQYF
>TRBV7-6|TRBJ2-1|TRBD2|NA
TGTGCCACCGCGACTAGCGGGGGAGTCTCCTACAATGAGCAGTTCTTC
CATATSGGVSYNEQFF
>TRBV28|TRBJ2-2|NA|NA
TGTGCCAGCAGTTTCTTCCGGCAGACAAACACCGGGGAGCTGTTTTTT
CASSFFRQTNTGELFF
>TRBV9|TRBJ1-2|TRBD1|NA
TGTGCCAGCAGCTCATCGACAGGGGCGGGCTATGGCTACACCTTC
CASSSSTGAGYGYTF
>TRBV21-1|TRBJ2-1|NA|once
TGTGCCAGCAGACTAGCGGGAACGAACGGTGAGCAGTTCTTC
CASRLAGTNGEQFF
>TRBV9|TRBJ2-1|TRBD2|NA
TGTGCCAGCAGCCAAGATGGACTAGCGGGTAATGAGCAGTTCTTC
CASSQDGLAGNEQFF
>TRBV7-9|TRBJ1-2|NA|NA
TGTGCCAGCAGCTCCCTCTGGGGGGATGGCTACACCTTC
CASSSLWGDGYTF
>TRBV30|TRBJ2-7|NA|NA
TGTGCCTGGGGCCGACAGGATAGATCCTACGAGCAGTACTTC
CAWGRQDRSYEQYF
>TRBV5-8|TRBJ2-2|NA|NA
TGTGCCAGCAGCCCCCGGAGGGCCCGCCGGGACTTCGGGGAGCTGTTTTTT
CASSPRRARRDFGELFF
>TRBV6-1|TRBJ2-4|NA|NA
TGTGCCAGCAGTGAAGCATGGCAGGGTAACGACATTCAGTACTTC
CASSEAWQGNDIQYF
>TRBV9|TRBJ2-1|TRBD1|once
TGTGCCAGCAGCGTAGGTCAGGGGGCTCTCTACAATGAGCAGTTCTTC
CASSVGQGALYNEQFF
>TRBV9|TRBJ1-1|NA|NA
TGTGCCAGCAGCGTAGAAGCCCGGGTCAACACTGAAGCTTTCTTT
CASSVEARVNTEAFF
>TRBV7-9|TRBJ2-1|TRBD2|NA
TGTGCCAGCAGCTTCGCCGGGACTAGCGGGAGGTCCAATGAGCAGTTCTTC
CASSFAGTSGRSNEQFF
>TRBV7-9|TRBJ1-2|NA|few
TGTGCCAGCAGCTTAGTGGACAGCTATGGCTACACCTTC
CASSLVDSYGYTF
>TRBV7-2|TRBJ2-7|NA|NA
TGTGCCAGCAGCCGAAGAACATTTTCACCCTACGAGCAGTACTTC
CASSRRTFSPYEQYF
>TRBV10-3|TRBJ2-1|TRBD2|NA
TGTGCCATCAGTGAGTCGACTAGCGGGGGGGACAATGAGCAGTTCTTC
CAISESTSGGDNEQFF
>TRBV5-6|TRBJ1-4|NA|NA
TGTGCCAGCAGTCGTCTTGCAACTAATGAAAAACTGTTTTTT
CASSRLATNEKLFF
>TRBV11-2|TRBJ1-1|NA|NA
TGTGCCAGCAGGGACCCGAGGGGGGGGGTAAAGAACACTGAAGCTTTCTTT
CASRDPRGGVKNTEAFF
>TRBV4-3|TRBJ1-4|NA|NA
TGCGCCAGCAGCCAAGATCCCGCGGGGGTCAATGAAAAACTGTTTTTT
CASSQDPAGVNEKLFF
>TRBV4-1|TRBJ2-7|TRBD2|NA
TGCGCCAGCAGCCATAGTTTTTCCCGGACTAGCGGGAGTTCGCCGGACTACGAGCAGTACTTC
CASSHSFSRTSGSSPDYEQYF
>TRBV4-3|TRBJ1-6|NA|NA
TGCGCCAGCAGCCAAGATTTACGGGGTTTGGGTTCCCCCCTCCACTTT
CASSQDLRGLGSPLHF
>TRBV9|TRBJ2-2|NA|once
TGTGCCAGCACCAGGGACACCGGGGAGCTGTTTTTT
CASTRDTGELFF
>TRBV9|TRBJ2-1|TRBD2|NA
TGTGCCAGTGTTTCCGGGACTAGCGGCGAGCAGTTCTTC
CASVSGTSGEQFF
>TRBV11-2|TRBJ2-1|NA|NA
TGTGCCAGCAGCTTAATAAATGAGCAGTTCTTC
CASSLINEQFF
>TRBV27|TRBJ2-1|NA|NA
TGTGCCAGCAGTTTGTCGGGGTCTCTCTACAATGAGCAGTTCTTC
CASSLSGSLYNEQFF
>TRBV7-9|TRBJ1-5|NA|NA
TGTGCCAGCAGCTTTATGAGTTCGGAGCCCCAGCATTTT
CASSFMSSEPQHF
>TRBV28|TRBJ2-7|TRBD1|NA
TGTGCCAGCAGTCTCGGGGACAGGGCAGGTCACGAGCAGTACTTC
CASSLGDRAGHEQYF
>TRBV30|TRBJ1-1|NA|NA
TGTGCCTGGTCTGACAGTCCTCTTGAAGCTTTCTTT
CAWSDSPLEAFF
>TRBV4-1|TRBJ1-6|TRBD1|NA
TGCGCCAGCAGCCATCCGGGACAGGGGGGAAATAATTCACCCCTCCACTTT
CASSHPGQGGNNSPLHF
>TRBV13|TRBJ2-7|TRBD2|NA
TGTGCCAGCAGCCCCGGACTAGCGGGAGCTAAGGACTACGAGCAGTACTTC
CASSPGLAGAKDYEQYF
>TRBV28|TRBJ2-3|TRBD2|NA
TGTGCCAGCAGTTTGTACGCTAGCGGGGAAGATACGCAGTATTTT
CASSLYASGEDTQYF
>TRBV27|TRBJ1-5|NA|NA
TGTGCCAGCAGTTTATGGTCGTCGGGGAGTCAGCCCCAGCATTTT
CASSLWSSGSQPQHF
>TRBV9|TRBJ2-1|TRBD2|few
TGTGCCAGCACGGGAGGGACGTACAATGAGCAGTTCTTC
CASTGGTYNEQFF
>TRBV7-2|TRBJ2-7|NA|NA
TGTGCCAGCAGCTTATGGGTGGGGCAGGGGAACTACGAGCAGTACTTC
CASSLWVGQGNYEQYF
>TRBV28|TRBJ2-7|NA|NA
TGTGCCAGCAGTTTTGCGGGGTATGAGCAGTACTTC
CASSFAGYEQYF
>TRBV9|TRBJ1-5|TRBD1|NA
TGTGCCAGCAGCGCAGGGACAGGGCTGGGTCAGCCCCAGCATTTT
CASSAGTGLGQPQHF
>TRBV6-5|TRBJ1-3|TRBD1|NA
TGTGCCAGCCAGCAGGGGGTCGATGGAAACACCATATATTTT
CASQQGVDGNTIYF
>TRBV27|TRBJ1-2|NA|NA
TGTGCCAGCAGTTTGGGAGGGGTAATTGGCTACACCTTC
CASSLGGVIGYTF
>TRBV4-3|TRBJ2-2|TRBD1|once
TGCGCCAGCAGCCAAGAGGGACAGGGCTACACCGGGGAGCTGTTTTTT
CASSQEGQGYTGELFF
>TRBV2|TRBJ2-3|TRBD2|NA
TGTGCCAAAAGGGAGGGTCTCACAGATACGCAGTATTTT
CAKREGLTDTQYF
>TRBV23-1|TRBJ2-3|NA|NA
TGCGCCAGCAGTCAATCCCCCCAGATCAGGGTGCCGGATACGCAGTATTTT
CASSQSPQIRVPDTQYF
>TRBV29-1|TRBJ1-2|NA|NA
TGCAGCGTAATCGGGGGTGACTATGGCTACACCTTC
CSVIGGDYGYTF
>TRBV11-3|TRBJ1-1|TRBD1|NA
TGTGCCAGCAGCTTCATGACAGGGTTGGAGACTGAAGCTTTCTTT
CASSFMTGLETEAFF
>TRBV19|TRBJ2-7|NA|few
TGTGCCAGTAGTACACCCTACACCACAGGGTACTACGAGCAGTACTTC
CASSTPYTTGYYEQYF
>TRBV11-2|TRBJ1-2|NA|NA
TGTGCCAGCAGCCCCAGGGGTGGGGATTCAGATGGCTACACCTTC
CASSPRGGDSDGYTF
>TRBV2|TRBJ2-1|NA|NA
TGTGCCAGCAGGGGCCATGAGCAGTTCTTC
CASRGHEQFF
>TRBV19|TRBJ2-7|TRBD1|medium-sized
TGTGCCAGTAGTGCGGATTGGGACAGGGCCTACGAGCAGTACTTC
CASSADWDRAYEQYF